This T cell receptor (beta chain) stems from a study of graft-versus-host responses after intestinal transplantation. Study-wide results and caveats: High graft-versus-host to host-versus-graft clonal ratios were seen in allografts of patients with graft-donor T cell macrochimerism. Peak circulating GvH clone levels tracked with early post-transplant HvG declines.

The CDR3 extends over 15 amino acids. Germline-derived CDR1 and CDR2 are WNHNN and SYGVQD (reference sequence). V lost 4 bases, J lost 3 bases, and 16 bases lay in between. The authors seeded approximately 200,000 CFSE-labeled responder cells together with approximately 200,000 irradiated stimulator cells tagged with violet dye. The responders that had proliferated, CFSE-low CD3+CD4+ and CD3+CD8+ cells, were sorted after the reaction. TCRdb keeps only in-frame clones here, not all; method: immunoSEQ multiplex PCR. The repertoire holds approximately 15,000 clones, with approximately 40% as singletons.

The material was alloreactive CD8+ T cells from a mixed lymphocyte reaction culture, obtained before intestinal transplant. The subset denotes: CFSE-low proliferating T cells sorted from approximately 6-day pre-transplant mixed lymphocyte reaction (GvH or HvG direction). The V and J genes are TRBV10-1 and TRBJ2-7; D is possibly TRBD2 (6 bases). The receptor comes from a human patient who received an intestinal transplant. The CDR3 bases are TGCGCCAGCAGTGCCGGGACTGATGCAGTCTACGAGCAGTACTTC. It specifies CASSAGTDAVYEQYF.